This TCR beta chain derives from a study of beta chain features in type 1 diabetes. Study-level findings and limits: The study found fewer insertions and more deletions at VDJ junctions in type 1 diabetes patients.

From germline, CDR1 is KGHSH and CDR2 LQKENI. V was shortened by 1 base and J by 16 bases, with 23 bases between the two germline ends. CDR3 length: 15 residues. As to this clone: Its antigen remains unidentified.

The isolated RNA, all of it, was reverse transcribed, so expressed TCRB transcripts were what got sequenced. Naive, central memory and regulatory T cell samples yielded around 3.6 million reads on average. Only in-frame clones appear in the TCRdb table, and some are missing; sequencing was by immunoSEQ multiplex PCR. The sample consists of 350,000 to 450,000 clones, roughly 14% of them appearing once. The chain is built from TRBV18 and TRBJ2-1; tentative D call: TRBD2 (7 bases). Source material: naive CD4+ T cells from blood. This sequence originates from a man between 25 and 39 years old in good health. The CDR3 sequence: CASSPRGGGPTGAFF. The CDR3, as DNA: TGTGCCAGCTCACCACGTGGCGGGGGCCCAACGGGAGCATTCTTC. Full variable domain (rest looked up from reference TRBV18 and TRBJ2-1): NAGVMQNPRHLVRRRGQEARLRCSPMKGHSHVYWYRQLPEEGLKFMVYLQKENIIDESGMPKERFSAEFPKEGPSILRIQQVVRGDSAAYFCASSPRGGGPTGAFFGPGTRLTVL.